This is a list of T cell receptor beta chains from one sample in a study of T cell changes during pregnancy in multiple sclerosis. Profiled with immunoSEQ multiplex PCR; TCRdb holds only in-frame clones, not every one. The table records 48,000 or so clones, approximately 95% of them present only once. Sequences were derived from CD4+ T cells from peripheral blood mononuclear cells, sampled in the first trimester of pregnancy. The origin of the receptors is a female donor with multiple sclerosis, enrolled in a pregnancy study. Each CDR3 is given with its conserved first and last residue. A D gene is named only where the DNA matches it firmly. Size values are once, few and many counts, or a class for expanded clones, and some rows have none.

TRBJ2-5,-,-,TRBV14,TGTGCCAGCAGCGATCCGGGACATGTGGAGACCCAGTACTTC,CASSDPGHVETQYF
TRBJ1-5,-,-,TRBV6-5,TGTGCCAGCAGTTACGCAGGCCATCAGCCCCAGCATTTT,CASSYAGHQPQHF
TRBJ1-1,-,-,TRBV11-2,TGTGCCAGCAGCTTAGATGGATCAGGGAACACTGAAGCTTTCTTT,CASSLDGSGNTEAFF
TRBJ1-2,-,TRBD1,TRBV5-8,TGTGCCAGCAGCCGGACAGGGAACTATGGCTACACCTTC,CASSRTGNYGYTF
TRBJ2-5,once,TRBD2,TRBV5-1,TGCGCCAGCAGCCCCTACGCTAGCGGCAAAGAGACCCAGTACTTC,CASSPYASGKETQYF
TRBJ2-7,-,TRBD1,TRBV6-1,TGTGCCAGCAGTGACCACAGGGGGACCTACGAGCAGTACTTC,CASSDHRGTYEQYF
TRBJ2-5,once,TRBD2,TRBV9,TGTGCCAGCAGCGTAGAAGCGGGGATATGGGAGACCCAGTACTTC,CASSVEAGIWETQYF
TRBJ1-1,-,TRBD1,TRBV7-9,TGTGCCAGCAGCCAGGGGGCTTGGACTGAAACTTTCTTT,CASSQGAWTETFF
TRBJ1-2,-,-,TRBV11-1,TGTGCCAGCAGCTTAGCGTCGGGCTATGGCTACACCTTC,CASSLASGYGYTF
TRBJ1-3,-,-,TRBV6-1,TGTGCCAGCAGGGAGACCGGTTACTCTGGAAACACCATATATTTT,CASRETGYSGNTIYF
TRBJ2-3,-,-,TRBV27,TGTGCCAGCAGTTACGGGACTGCCGGAATCACAGATACGCAGTATTTT,CASSYGTAGITDTQYF
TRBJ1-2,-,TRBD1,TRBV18,TGTGCCAGCTCACCGGGACAGGGGGATAATGGCTACACCTTC,CASSPGQGDNGYTF
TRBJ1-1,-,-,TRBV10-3,TGTGCCATCAGGAAAGACAGTGGCATGAACACTGAAGCTTTCTTT,CAIRKDSGMNTEAFF
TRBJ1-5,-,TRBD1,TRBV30,TGTGCCTGGAGTTTCCGGGACAGCCGTCAGCCCCAGCATTTT,CAWSFRDSRQPQHF
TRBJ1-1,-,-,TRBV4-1,TGCGCCAGCAGCCAAGATGACAGATCCCGGCGCACTGAAGCTTTCTTT,CASSQDDRSRRTEAFF
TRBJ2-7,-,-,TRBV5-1,TGCGCCAGCCGTAAGGAGGGGGCGGTCTACGAGCAGTACTTC,CASRKEGAVYEQYF
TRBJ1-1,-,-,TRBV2,TGTGCCAGCAGTGGCAGGCCCAGGGACACTGAAGCTTTCTTT,CASSGRPRDTEAFF
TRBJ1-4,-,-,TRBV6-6,TGTGCCAGCAGTTCCACGAGCAGGGGAAATGAAAAACTGTTTTTT,CASSSTSRGNEKLFF
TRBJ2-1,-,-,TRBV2,TGTGCCAGCAGGGCCACAGGGAGCTCCTACAATGAGCAGTTCTTC,CASRATGSSYNEQFF
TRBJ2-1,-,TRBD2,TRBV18,TGTGCCAGCTCCCAGCAAGCGGGGGAGGCAGGTGAGCAGTTCTTC,CASSQQAGEAGEQFF
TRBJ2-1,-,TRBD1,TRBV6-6,TGTGCCAGCAGTTACTCGTGGGACAGAGGGGAGCAGTTCTTC,CASSYSWDRGEQFF
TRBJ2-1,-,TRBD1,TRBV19,TGTGCCAGCACAGGGGGTAGTGAGCAGTTCTTC,CASTGGSEQFF
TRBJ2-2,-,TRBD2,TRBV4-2,TGTGCCAGCAGCCAAGTAATAGCGGGGGGATCCACCGGGGAGCTGTTTTTT,CASSQVIAGGSTGELFF
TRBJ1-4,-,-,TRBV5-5,TGTGCCAGCAGCTTGTCAGGGGATGAAAAACTGTTTTTT,CASSLSGDEKLFF
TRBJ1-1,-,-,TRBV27,TGTGCCAGCCAGTCCCGCACTGAAGCTTTCTTT,CASQSRTEAFF
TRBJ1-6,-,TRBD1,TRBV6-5,TGTGCCAGCAGACAGGGGGCTGGCTCACCCCTCCACTTT,CASRQGAGSPLHF
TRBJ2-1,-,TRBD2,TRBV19,TGTGCCACCAGCCCTAGCGGGGGGGCTGGGAATGAGCAGTTCTTC,CATSPSGGAGNEQFF
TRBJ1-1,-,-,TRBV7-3,TGTGCCAGCAGCTTAAATATAGCAGGGCCCACTGAAGCTTTCTTT,CASSLNIAGPTEAFF
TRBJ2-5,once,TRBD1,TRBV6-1,TGTGCCAGCAGTTCCAACAGGGCCCACAGGGGGACCCAGTACTTC,CASSSNRAHRGTQYF
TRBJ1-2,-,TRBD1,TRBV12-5,TGTGCTAGTGGTCCCGCCGGGACAGGGAATGGCTACACCTTC,CASGPAGTGNGYTF
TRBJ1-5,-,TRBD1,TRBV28,TGTGCCAGCATTACCCAGGGGGCCTCGGGTCAGCCCCAGCATTTT,CASITQGASGQPQHF
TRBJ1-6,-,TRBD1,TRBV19,TGTGCCAGTAGTTTCACGACAGGGGGGACTTCACCCCTCCACTTT,CASSFTTGGTSPLHF
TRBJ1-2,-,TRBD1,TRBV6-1,TGTGCCAGCAGTCTACAGGGGATAGTGAACTATGGCTACACCTTC,CASSLQGIVNYGYTF
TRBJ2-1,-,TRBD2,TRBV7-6,TGTGCCAGCAGCTTGGGCGGGGGGCCGAGTAATGAGCAGTTCTTC,CASSLGGGPSNEQFF
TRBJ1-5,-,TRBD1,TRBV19,TGTGCCAGTAGTCCCGGGACAGGGGGCGGCAATCAGCCCCAGCATTTT,CASSPGTGGGNQPQHF
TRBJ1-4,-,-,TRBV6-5,TGTGCCAGCAGTTACCGACAGCAAAATGAAAAACTGTTTTTT,CASSYRQQNEKLFF
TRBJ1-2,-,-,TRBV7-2,TGTGCCAGCAGCCCAACAGGGCGGGATGGCTACACCTTC,CASSPTGRDGYTF
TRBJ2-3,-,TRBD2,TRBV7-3,TGTGCCAGCAGCCCCAATGTAGGGCGGGGGGGCGTATATACGCAGTATTTT,CASSPNVGRGGVYTQYF
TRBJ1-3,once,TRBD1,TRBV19,TGTGCCAGTAGCGAACAGGGGTACACCATATATTTT,CASSEQGYTIYF
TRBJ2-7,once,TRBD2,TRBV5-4,TGTGCCAGCAGCCCGGGGGGGTACGAGCAGTACTTC,CASSPGGYEQYF
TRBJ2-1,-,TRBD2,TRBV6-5,TGTGCCAGCGAGCGGGGGGGCTCCTACAATGAGCAGTTCTTC,CASERGGSYNEQFF
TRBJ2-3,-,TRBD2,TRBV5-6,TGTGCCAGCAACTTAGCGGGACCCCAGGAAACGCAGTATTTT,CASNLAGPQETQYF
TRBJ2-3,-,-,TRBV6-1,TGTGCCAGCACCGGACAGCGGGGTCGTACGCAGTATTTT,CASTGQRGRTQYF
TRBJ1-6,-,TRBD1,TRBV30,TGTGCCTGGAGTGCCGGACACGGGACAGCGAGCTCCTATAATTCACCCCTCCACTTT,CAWSAGHGTASSYNSPLHF
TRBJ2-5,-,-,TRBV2,TGTGCCAGCATCCCCGGACAGCAAGAGACCCAGTACTTC,CASIPGQQETQYF
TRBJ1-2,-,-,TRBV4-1,TGCGCCAGCAGCCAACCGTCCAGCTATGGCTACACCTTC,CASSQPSSYGYTF
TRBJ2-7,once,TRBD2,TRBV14,TGTGCCAGCAGCCAAGATCCCGTGGGAGGGCGCGAGCAGTACTTC,CASSQDPVGGREQYF
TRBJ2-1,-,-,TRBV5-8,TGTGCCAGCAGCTTGGGACAGGCTTCCTACAATGAGCAGTTCTTC,CASSLGQASYNEQFF
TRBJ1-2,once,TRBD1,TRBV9,TGTGCCAGCAGCGTAGAGGGACAGGGGGTGAATGGCTACACCTTC,CASSVEGQGVNGYTF
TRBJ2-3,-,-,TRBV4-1,TGCGCCAGCAGCCAAGTTCGACAGAAAATCACAGATACGCAGTATTTT,CASSQVRQKITDTQYF
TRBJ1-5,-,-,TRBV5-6,TGTGCCAGCAGCTCGACAGGTTTTGGCAATCAGCCCCAGCATTTT,CASSSTGFGNQPQHF
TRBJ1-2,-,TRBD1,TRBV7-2,TGTGCCAGCAGCCCCCGGACAGGGACGATCTATGGCTACACCTTC,CASSPRTGTIYGYTF
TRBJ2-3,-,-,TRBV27,TGTGCCAGCAGCCTCGGACGGGGGACAGATACGCAGTATTTT,CASSLGRGTDTQYF
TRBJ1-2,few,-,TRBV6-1,TGTGCCAGCACCGAGAACTATGGCTACACCTTC,CASTENYGYTF
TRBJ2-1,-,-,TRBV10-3,TGTGCCATCAGTGTAGGGGCAGGGTCCTACAATGAGCAGTTCTTC,CAISVGAGSYNEQFF